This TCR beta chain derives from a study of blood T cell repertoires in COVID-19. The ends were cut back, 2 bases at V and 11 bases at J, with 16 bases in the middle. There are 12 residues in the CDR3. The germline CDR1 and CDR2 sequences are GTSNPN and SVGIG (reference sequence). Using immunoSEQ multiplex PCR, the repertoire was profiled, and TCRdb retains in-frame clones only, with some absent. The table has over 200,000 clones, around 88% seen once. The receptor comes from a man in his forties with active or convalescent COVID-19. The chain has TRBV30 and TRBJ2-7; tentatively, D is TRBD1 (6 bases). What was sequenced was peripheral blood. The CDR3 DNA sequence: TGTGCCTGGAGTCCGCAGGGGAACATGAAGTACTTC. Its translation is CAWSPQGNMKYF.